This T cell receptor beta chain was sequenced for a study of T cells in localized non-small cell lung cancer. Trimming cost V 7 bases and J 2 bases; bases outside gene matches: 6. Germline assignment: CDR1 PRHDT and CDR2 FYEKMQ (reference sequence). This CDR3 region has 14 residues. TCRdb's table, derived via immunoSEQ multiplex PCR, lists solely in-frame clones and lacks some. The data show about 18,000 clones, over 75% seen once. Findings and caveats of the study: Uninvolved adjacent lung had the highest recorded T cell clonality, with tumor below it.

Details on this clone: Its antigen is not identified.

The input for sequencing was peripheral blood, taken before any cancer treatment. The sequence derives from a female donor older than 55 with stage I lung adenocarcinoma. The rearrangement joins TRBV13 to TRBJ2-7; 9 positions match TRBD2. The DNA for the CDR3 is TGTGCCAGCACTCGGACTAGCGCAACCTACGAGCAGTACTTC. Residues: CASTRTSATYEQYF.